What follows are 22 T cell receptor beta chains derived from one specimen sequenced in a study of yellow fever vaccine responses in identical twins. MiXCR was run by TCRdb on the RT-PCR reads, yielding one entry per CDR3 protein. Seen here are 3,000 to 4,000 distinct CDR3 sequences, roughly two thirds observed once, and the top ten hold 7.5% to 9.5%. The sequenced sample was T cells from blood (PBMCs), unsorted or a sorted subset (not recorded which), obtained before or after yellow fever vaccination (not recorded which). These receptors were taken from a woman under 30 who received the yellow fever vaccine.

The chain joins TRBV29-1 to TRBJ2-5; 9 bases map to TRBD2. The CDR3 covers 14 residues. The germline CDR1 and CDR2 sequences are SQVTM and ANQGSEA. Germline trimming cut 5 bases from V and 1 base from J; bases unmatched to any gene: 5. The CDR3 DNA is TGCAGCGTTCGCGGGGGGGGCCTCCAAGAGACCCAGTACTTC. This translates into CSVRGGGLQETQYF.

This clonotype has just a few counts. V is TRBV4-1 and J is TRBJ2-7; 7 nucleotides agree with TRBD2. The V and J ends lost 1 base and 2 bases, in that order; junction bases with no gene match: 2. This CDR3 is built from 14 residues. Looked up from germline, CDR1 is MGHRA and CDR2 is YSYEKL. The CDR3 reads CASSQGRGTYEQYF. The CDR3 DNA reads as TGCGCCAGCAGCCAAGGGCGGGGGACCTACGAGCAGTACTTC.

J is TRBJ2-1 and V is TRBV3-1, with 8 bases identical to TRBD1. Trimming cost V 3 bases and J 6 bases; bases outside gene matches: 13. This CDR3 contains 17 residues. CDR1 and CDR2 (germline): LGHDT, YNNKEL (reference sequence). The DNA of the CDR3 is TGTGCCAGCAGCCAGAACCTGCCATGGACAGGGAGCAATGAGCAGTTCTTC. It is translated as CASSQNLPWTGSNEQFF.

This CDR3 is CASSLEAVVGELFF. CDR3 DNA sequence: TGTGCCAGCAGCTTAGAGGCCGTGGTCGGGGAGCTGTTTTTT. This sequence joins TRBV11-3 and TRBJ2-2; D unclear. The CDR3 sequence is 14 residues long. Per germline, CDR1 SGHNT and CDR2 YENEEA. The V end lost 0 bases, the J end lost 7 bases, and 9 bases lay between the germline ends.

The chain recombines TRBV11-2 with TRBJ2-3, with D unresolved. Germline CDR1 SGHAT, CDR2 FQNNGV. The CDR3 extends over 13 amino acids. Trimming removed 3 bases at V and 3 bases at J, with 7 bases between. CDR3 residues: CASSFLGTDTQYF. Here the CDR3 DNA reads TGTGCCAGCAGCTTTCTAGGGACAGATACGCAGTATTTT.

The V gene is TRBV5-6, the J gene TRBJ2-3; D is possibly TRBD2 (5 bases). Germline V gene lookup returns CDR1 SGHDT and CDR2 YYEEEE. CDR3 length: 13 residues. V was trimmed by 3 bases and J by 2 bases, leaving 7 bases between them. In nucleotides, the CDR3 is TGTGCCAGCAGCTCCGGGGTCACAGATACGCAGTATTTT. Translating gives CASSSGVTDTQYF.

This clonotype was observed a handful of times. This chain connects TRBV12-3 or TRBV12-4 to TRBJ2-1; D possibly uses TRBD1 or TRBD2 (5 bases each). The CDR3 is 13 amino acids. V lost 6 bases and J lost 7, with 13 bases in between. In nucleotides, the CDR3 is TGTGCCAGCAGGGCTAGGGACGGTAATGAGCAGTTCTTC. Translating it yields CASRARDGNEQFF.

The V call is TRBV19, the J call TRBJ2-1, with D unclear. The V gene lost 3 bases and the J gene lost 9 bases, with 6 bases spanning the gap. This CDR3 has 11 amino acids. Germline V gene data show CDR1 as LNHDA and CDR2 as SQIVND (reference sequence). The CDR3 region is CASSMPPEQFF. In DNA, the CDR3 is TGTGCCAGTAGTATGCCGCCTGAGCAGTTCTTC.

CDR3 amino acids: CASSWGSGTDTQYF. CDR3 sequence (DNA): TGTGCCAGCAGTTGGGGTTCAGGCACAGATACGCAGTATTTT. The rearrangement uses TRBV28 and TRBJ2-3; no clear D gene. Looked up from germline, CDR1 is MDHEN and CDR2 is SYDVKM. The CDR3 spans 14 residues. The ends were cut back, 4 bases at V and 1 base at J, with 9 bases in the middle.

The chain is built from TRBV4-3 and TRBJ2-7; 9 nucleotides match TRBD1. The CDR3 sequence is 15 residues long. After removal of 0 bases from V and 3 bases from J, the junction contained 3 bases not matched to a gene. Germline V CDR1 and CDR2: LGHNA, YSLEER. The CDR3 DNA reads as TGCGCCAGCAGCCAAGACGGGACAGGGTACTACGAGCAGTACTTC. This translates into CASSQDGTGYYEQYF.

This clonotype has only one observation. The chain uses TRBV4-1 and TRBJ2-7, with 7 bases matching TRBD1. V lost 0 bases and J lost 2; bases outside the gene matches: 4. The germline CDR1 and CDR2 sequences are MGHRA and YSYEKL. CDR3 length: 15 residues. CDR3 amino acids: CASSQDRTGTYEQYF. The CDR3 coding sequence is TGCGCCAGCAGCCAAGATCGGACAGGCACCTACGAGCAGTACTTC.

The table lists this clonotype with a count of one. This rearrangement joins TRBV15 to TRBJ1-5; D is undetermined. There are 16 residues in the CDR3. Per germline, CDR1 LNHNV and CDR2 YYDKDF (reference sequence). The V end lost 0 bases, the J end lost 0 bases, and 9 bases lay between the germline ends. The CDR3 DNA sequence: TGTGCCACCAGCAGAGAGACGGGTTATAGCAATCAGCCCCAGCATTTT. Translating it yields CATSRETGYSNQPQHF.

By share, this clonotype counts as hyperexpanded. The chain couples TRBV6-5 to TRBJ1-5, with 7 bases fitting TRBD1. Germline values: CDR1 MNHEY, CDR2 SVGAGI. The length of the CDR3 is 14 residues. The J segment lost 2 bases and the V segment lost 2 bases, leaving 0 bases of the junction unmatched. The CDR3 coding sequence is TGTGCCAGCAGTTACGGACAGGGCAATCAGCCCCAGCATTTT. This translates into CASSYGQGNQPQHF.

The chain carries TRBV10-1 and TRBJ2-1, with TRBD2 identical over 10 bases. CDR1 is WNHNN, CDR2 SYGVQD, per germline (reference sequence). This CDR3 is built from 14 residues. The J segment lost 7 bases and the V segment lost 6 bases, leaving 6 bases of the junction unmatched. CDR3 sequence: CASSGLAEGNEQFF. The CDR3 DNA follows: TGCGCCAGCAGCGGACTAGCGGAGGGGAATGAGCAGTTCTTC.

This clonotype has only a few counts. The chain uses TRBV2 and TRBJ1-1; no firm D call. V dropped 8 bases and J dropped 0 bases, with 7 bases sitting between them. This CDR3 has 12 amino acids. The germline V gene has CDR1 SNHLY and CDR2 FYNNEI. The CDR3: CASGGLNTEAFF. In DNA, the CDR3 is TGTGCCAGCGGCGGACTGAACACTGAAGCTTTCTTT.

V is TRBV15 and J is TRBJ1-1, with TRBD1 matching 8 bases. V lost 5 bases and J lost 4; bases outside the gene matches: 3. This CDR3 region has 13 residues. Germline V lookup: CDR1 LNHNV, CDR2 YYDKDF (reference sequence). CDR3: CATSAGGRTEAFF. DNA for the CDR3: TGTGCCACCAGCGCAGGGGGCCGCACTGAAGCTTTCTTT.

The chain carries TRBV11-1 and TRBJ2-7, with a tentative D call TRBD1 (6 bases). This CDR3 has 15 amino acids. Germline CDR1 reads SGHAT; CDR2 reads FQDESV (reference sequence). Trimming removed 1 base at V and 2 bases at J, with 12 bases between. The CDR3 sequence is CASSLVQGVTYEQYF. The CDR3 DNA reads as TGTGCCAGCAGCTTAGTACAGGGAGTCACCTACGAGCAGTACTTC.

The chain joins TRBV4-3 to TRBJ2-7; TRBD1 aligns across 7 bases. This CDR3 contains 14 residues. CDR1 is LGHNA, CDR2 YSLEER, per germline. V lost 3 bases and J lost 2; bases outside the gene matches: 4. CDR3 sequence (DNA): TGCGCCAGCAGCCAGGGGACAGCAGCCTACGAGCAGTACTTC. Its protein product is CASSQGTAAYEQYF.

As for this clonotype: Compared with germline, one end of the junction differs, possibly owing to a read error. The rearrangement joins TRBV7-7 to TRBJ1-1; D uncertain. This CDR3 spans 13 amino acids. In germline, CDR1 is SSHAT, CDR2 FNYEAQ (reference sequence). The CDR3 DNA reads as TGTGCTAGCAGCTTAGAATGGGGTACTGAAGCTTTCTTT. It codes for CASSLEWGTEAFF.

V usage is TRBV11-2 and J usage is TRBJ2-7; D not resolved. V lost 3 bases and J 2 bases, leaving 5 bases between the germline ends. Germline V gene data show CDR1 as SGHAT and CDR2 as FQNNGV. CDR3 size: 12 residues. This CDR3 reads CASSFLTYEQYF. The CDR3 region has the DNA TGTGCCAGCAGCTTCTTAACCTACGAGCAGTACTTC.

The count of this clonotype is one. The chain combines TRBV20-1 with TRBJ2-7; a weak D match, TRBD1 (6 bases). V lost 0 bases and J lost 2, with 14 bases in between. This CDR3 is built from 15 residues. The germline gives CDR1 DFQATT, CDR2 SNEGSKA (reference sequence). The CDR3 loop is CSARDLTGSPYEQYF. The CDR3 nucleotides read TGCAGTGCTAGAGATTTGACAGGCAGTCCCTACGAGCAGTACTTC.

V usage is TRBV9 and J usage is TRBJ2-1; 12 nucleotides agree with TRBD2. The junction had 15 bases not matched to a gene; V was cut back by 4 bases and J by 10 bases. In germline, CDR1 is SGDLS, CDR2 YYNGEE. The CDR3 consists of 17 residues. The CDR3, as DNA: TGTGCCAGCAGCCCGTCCCCCCGACTAGCGGGGGAATTGGAGCAGTTCTTC. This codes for CASSPSPRLAGELEQFF.